This entry lists 8 T cell receptor beta chains sequenced from one sample in a study of technical replicates of blood from several donors. Repertoires were generated with immunoSEQ multiplex PCR, while TCRdb's copy carries only in-frame clones and drops some. This repertoire shows 55,000 to 80,000 clones, 92% found once; its top ten account for over 0.35%. Specimen: T cells isolated from PBMCs. The receptors originated from a human donor in good health.

The J gene is TRBJ1-1, the V gene TRBV10-1; no definite D call. The V end was cut by 4 bases, the J end by 1 base, with 16 bases between. Germline V lookup: CDR1 WNHNN, CDR2 SYGVQD (reference sequence). CDR3 length equals 16 residues. CDR3 sequence (DNA): TGCGCCAGCAGTGGCCCCGTTGGGCGTCCGAACACTGAAGCTTTCTTT. Protein sequence: CASSGPVGRPNTEAFF.

This chain connects TRBV10-2 to TRBJ2-4, with 9 positions matching TRBD2. CDR1 WSHSY and CDR2 SAAADI come from the germline V gene. The V and J ends lost 4 bases and 1 base, in that order; junction bases with no gene match: 2. The CDR3 is 15 amino acids. The CDR3 loop reads CASSVAGVAKNIQYF. The CDR3 DNA follows: TGCGCCAGCAGTGTAGCGGGAGTGGCCAAAAACATTCAGTACTTC.

The gene calls are TRBV6-5 and TRBJ2-7; D uncertain. The CDR3 is 14 residues long. Per the germline V gene, CDR1 is MNHEY and CDR2 is SVGAGI. V shed 0 bases and J shed 1 base, with 7 bases lying between them. CDR3 bases: TGTGCCAGCAGTTACTCCCGTCTTTCCTACGAGCAGTACTTC. As protein: CASSYSRLSYEQYF.

In its sample, this clone was seen a few times. V usage is TRBV10-3 and J usage is TRBJ2-1; 10 nucleotides line up with TRBD2. Looked up from germline, CDR1 is ENHRY and CDR2 is SYGVKD. V lost 5 bases, J lost 3 bases, and 7 bases stayed unmatched. The CDR3 has 16 residues. The CDR3 sequence is CAISTQREGHYNEQFF. CDR3 nucleotide sequence: TGTGCCATCAGTACGCAGCGGGAGGGTCACTACAATGAGCAGTTCTTC.

The V call is TRBV29-1, the J call TRBJ1-1; D unclear. The germline CDR1 and CDR2 sequences are SQVTM and ANQGSEA. The CDR3 consists of 13 residues. The V gene lost 5 bases and the J gene lost 5 bases, with 15 bases spanning the gap. The DNA for the CDR3 is TGCAGCGTTAGTATTCGGGGAGAAACTGAAGCTTTCTTT. It is translated as CSVSIRGETEAFF.

This clone was observed a single time. This chain joins TRBV30 and TRBJ1-2, with no clear D. Germline values: CDR1 GTSNPN, CDR2 SVGIG (reference sequence). The CDR3 spans 13 residues. V was shortened by 1 base and J by 8 bases, with 14 bases between the two germline ends. CDR3 protein: CAWSDGGRGGYTF. The CDR3 DNA follows: TGTGCCTGGAGTGACGGAGGACGGGGAGGCTACACCTTC.

V gene TRBV18 combines with J gene TRBJ1-1; 8 bases fit TRBD1. CDR1 and CDR2 (germline): KGHSH, LQKENI. J gave up 5 bases and V 8 bases, and 7 bases lay outside the gene matches. CDR3 length: 13 amino acids. CDR3 region: CASTKDRDTEAFF. For the CDR3, the DNA is TGTGCCAGCACCAAGGACAGGGATACTGAAGCTTTCTTT.

This rearrangement joins TRBV29-1 to TRBJ1-1; possible D gene TRBD1, 6 bases. The germline CDR1 and CDR2 sequences are SQVTM and ANQGSEA. The CDR3 is made up of 13 amino acids. V lost 7 bases and J lost 5, with 17 bases in between. CDR3 region: CSATRGSVTEAFF. Written as DNA, the CDR3 is TGCAGCGCCACGAGGGGGTCGGTTACTGAAGCTTTCTTT.